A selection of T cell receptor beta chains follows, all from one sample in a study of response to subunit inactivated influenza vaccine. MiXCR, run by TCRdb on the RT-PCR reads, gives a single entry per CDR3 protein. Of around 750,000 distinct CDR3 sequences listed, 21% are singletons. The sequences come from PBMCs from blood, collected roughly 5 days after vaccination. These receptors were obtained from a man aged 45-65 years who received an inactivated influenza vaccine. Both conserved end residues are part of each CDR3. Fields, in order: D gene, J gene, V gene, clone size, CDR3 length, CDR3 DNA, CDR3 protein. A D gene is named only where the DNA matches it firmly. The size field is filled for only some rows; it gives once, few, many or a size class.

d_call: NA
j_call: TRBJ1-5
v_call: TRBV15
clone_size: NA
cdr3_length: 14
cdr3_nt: TGTGCCACCAGCAGCCCGGGGAAGGCTCAGCCCCAGCATTTT
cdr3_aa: CATSSPGKAQPQHF

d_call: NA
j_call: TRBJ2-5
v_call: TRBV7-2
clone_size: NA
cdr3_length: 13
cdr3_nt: TGTGCCAGCAGCTTAGCTAGCGTAAAGACCCAGTACTTC
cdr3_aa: CASSLASVKTQYF

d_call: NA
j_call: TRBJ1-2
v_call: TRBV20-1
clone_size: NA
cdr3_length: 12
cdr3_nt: TGCAGTGCATCGGGGGGGCTCTATGGCTACACCTTC
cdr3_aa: CSASGGLYGYTF

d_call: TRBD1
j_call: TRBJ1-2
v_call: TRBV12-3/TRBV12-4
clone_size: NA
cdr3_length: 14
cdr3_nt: TGTGCCAGCAGTCCGGACAGGGGGCGAGGTGGCTACACCTTC
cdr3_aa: CASSPDRGRGGYTF

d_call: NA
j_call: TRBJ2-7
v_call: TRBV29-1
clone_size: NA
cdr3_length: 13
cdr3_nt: TGCAGCGTCGCCTCACTTGCCTCCTACGAGCAGTACTTC
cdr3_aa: CSVASLASYEQYF

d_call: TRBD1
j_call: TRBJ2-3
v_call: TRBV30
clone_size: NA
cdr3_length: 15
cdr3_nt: TGTGCCTGGAGTCCGACAGGGTACGAGGCAGATACGCAGTATTTT
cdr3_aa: CAWSPTGYEADTQYF

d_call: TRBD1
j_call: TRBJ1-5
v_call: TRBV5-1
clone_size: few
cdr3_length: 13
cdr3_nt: TGCGCCAGCAGCCCTGGGACAGATCAGCCCCAGCATTTT
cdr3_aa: CASSPGTDQPQHF

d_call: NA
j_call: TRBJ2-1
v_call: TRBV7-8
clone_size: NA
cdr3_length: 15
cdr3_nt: TGTGCCAGCAGCCCACTAGCAAGGCCTGGGGATGAGCAGTTCTTC
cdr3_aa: CASSPLARPGDEQFF

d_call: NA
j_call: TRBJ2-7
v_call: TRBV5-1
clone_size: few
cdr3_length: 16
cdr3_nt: TGCGCCAGCAGCTTGGGGGGGATCTTGAACCCCTACGAGCAGTACTTC
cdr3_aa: CASSLGGILNPYEQYF

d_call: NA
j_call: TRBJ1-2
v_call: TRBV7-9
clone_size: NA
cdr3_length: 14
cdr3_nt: TGTGCCAGCAGCTTTGACGGGGGGACCTATGGCTACACCTTC
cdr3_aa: CASSFDGGTYGYTF

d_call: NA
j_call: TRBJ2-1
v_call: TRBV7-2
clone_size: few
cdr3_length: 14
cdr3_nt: TGTGCCAGCAGCTTAGCGCGACCGGGCAATGAGCAGTTCTTC
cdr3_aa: CASSLARPGNEQFF

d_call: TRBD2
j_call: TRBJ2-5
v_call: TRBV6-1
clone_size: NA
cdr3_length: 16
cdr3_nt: TGTGCCAGCAGTCCCCGCGGGCAGAGGACCGGGGGGGCCCAGTACTTC
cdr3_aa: CASSPRGQRTGGAQYF

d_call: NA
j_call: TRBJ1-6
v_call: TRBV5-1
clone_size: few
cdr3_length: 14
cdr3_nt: TGCGCCAGCAGCGACCCCACCTATAATTCACCCCTCCACTTT
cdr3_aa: CASSDPTYNSPLHF

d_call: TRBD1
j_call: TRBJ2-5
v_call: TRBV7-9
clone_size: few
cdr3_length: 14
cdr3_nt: TGTGCCAGCAGCCCCGACAGGGCCTGGGAGACCCAGTACTTC
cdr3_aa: CASSPDRAWETQYF

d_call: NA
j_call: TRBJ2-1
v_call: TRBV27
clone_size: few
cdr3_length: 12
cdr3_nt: TGTGCCAGCAGTGAAGGGACGAATGAGCAGTTCTTC
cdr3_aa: CASSEGTNEQFF

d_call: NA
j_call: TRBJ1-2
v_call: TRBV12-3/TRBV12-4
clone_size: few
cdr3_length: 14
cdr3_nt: TGTGCCAGCAGTTTTAATAGGGGAAACTATGGCTACACCTTC
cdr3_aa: CASSFNRGNYGYTF

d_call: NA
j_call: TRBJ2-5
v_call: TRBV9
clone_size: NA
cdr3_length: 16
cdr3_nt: TGTGCCAGCAGCGTAGTAGGCTCCCGTGATTTGGAGACCCAGTACTTC
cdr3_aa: CASSVVGSRDLETQYF

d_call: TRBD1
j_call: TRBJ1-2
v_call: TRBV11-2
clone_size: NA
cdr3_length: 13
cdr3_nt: TGTGCCAGCAGCCCCCCCGGGACAGGGGGCTACACCTTC
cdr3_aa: CASSPPGTGGYTF

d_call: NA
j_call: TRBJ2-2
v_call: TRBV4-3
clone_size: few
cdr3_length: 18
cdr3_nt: TGCGCCAGCAGCCAAGATCCGGTCAGGGGTACGAACACCGGGGAGCTGTTTTTT
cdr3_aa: CASSQDPVRGTNTGELFF

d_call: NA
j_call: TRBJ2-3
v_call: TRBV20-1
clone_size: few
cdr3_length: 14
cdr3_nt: TGCAGTGCTCCAGACAGGCGAAGCACAGATACGCAGTATTTT
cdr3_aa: CSAPDRRSTDTQYF

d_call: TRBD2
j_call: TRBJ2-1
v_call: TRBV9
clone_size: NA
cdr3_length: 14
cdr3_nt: TGTGCCAGCAGCGTGGCTAGCGGTAACAATGAGCAGTTCTTC
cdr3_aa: CASSVASGNNEQFF

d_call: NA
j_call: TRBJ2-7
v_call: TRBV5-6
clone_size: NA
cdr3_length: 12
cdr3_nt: TGTGCCAGCAGCCGTATGTACCACGAGCAGTACTTC
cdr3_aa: CASSRMYHEQYF

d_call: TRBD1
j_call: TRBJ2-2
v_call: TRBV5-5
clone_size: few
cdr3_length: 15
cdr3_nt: TGTGCCAGCAGCCCCAAACAGGGGAGCACCGGGGAGCTGTTTTTT
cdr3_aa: CASSPKQGSTGELFF

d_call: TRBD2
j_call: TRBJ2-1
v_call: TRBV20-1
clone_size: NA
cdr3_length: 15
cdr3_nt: TGCAGTGCGACAAGATCCCTAGCGGGGGGCGTAGAGCAGTTCTTC
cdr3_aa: CSATRSLAGGVEQFF

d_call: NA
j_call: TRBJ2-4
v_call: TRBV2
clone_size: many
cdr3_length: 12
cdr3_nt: TGTGCCAGAAAACAGAATGGAAATATTCAGTACTTC
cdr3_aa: CARKQNGNIQYF

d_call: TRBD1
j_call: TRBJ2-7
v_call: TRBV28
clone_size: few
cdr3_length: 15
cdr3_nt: TGTGCCAGCAGCCAGGGACAGTGGAATCCCTACGAGCAGTACTTC
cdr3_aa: CASSQGQWNPYEQYF